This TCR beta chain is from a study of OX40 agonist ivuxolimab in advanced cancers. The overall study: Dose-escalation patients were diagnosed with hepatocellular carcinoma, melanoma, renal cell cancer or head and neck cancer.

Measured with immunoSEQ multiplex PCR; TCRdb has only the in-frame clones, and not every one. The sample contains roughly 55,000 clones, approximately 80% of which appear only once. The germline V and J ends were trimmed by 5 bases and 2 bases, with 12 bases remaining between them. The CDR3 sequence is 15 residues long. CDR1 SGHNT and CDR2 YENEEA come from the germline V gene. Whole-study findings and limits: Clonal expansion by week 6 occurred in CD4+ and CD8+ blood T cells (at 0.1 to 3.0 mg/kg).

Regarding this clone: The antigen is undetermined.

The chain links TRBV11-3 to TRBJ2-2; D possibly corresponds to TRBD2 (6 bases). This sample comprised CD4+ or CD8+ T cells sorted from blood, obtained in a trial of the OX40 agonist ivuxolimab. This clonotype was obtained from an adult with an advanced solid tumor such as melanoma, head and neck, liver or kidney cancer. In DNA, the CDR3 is TGTGCCAGCAGCCCGGGACTTCTTAACACCGGGGAGCTGTTTTTT. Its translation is CASSPGLLNTGELFF.